The 20 T cell receptor beta chains presented below share a single source sample, sequenced in a study of cytomegalovirus exposure and HLA in healthy donors. The primer mix had 60 Vbeta and 13 Jbeta primers. TCRdb keeps only in-frame clones here, not all; method: immunoSEQ multiplex PCR. The sample contains 100,000 to 150,000 clones, about 78% of which appear only once. Sequenced material: PBMCs. All receptors derive from a man aged 30 to 45 in good health and CMV-seronegative.

The rearrangement links TRBV18 to TRBJ2-7; D uncertain. V was clipped by 5 bases and J by 0 bases, with 5 bases between them. The CDR3 totals 12 residues. Germline assignment: CDR1 KGHSH and CDR2 LQKENI. The chain's CDR3 is CASSSDSYEQYF. CDR3 sequence (DNA): TGTGCCAGCTCATCAGACTCCTACGAGCAGTACTTC.

Comments on this clone: A read error may account for a junction end that differs from germline. The V call is TRBV7-9, the J call TRBJ1-1, with 9 positions matching TRBD1. The germline gives CDR1 SEHNR, CDR2 FQNEAQ (reference sequence). CDR3 length: 15 amino acids. CDR3 in DNA: TGTTCCAGCAGCCGCCCGGGACAGGGAAGGGCTGAAGCTTTCTTT. Its translation is CSSSRPGQGRAEAFF.

This clone was seen just once. The V and J genes are TRBV28 and TRBJ1-3; D is ambiguous. This CDR3 spans 13 amino acids. CDR1 and CDR2 from the germline V gene are MDHEN and SYDVKM. Trimming took off 6 bases at V and 4 bases at J, with 10 bases between the two ends. The CDR3 loop reads CASRPLGGNTIYF. The CDR3 region has the DNA TGTGCCAGCAGACCTCTGGGCGGAAACACCATATATTTT. The full variable domain, in which reference TRBV28 and TRBJ1-3 provide the parts outside the CDR3, is DVKVTQSSRYLVKRTGEKVFLECVQDMDHENMFWYRQDPGLGLRLIYFSYDVKMKEKGDIPEGYSVSREKKERFSLILESASTNQTSMYLCASRPLGGNTIYFGEGSWLTVV.

This chain uses TRBV7-2 with TRBJ2-5; D ambiguous. The germline V and J ends were trimmed by 1 base and 4 bases, with 7 bases remaining between them. The germline V gene has CDR1 SGHTA and CDR2 FQGNSA. This CDR3 is 13 amino acids long. CDR3 sequence (DNA): TGTGCCAGCAGCTTAGACTGGTCAGAGACCCAGTACTTC. Translation: CASSLDWSETQYF.

The chain has TRBV6-4 and TRBJ2-1; TRBD1 aligns across 9 bases. J lost 1 base, V lost 5 bases, and 9 bases had no gene match. The CDR3 contains 17 residues. Germline V lookup: CDR1 MRHNA, CDR2 SNTAGT. CDR3 in amino acids: CASSNGQGPRSYNEQFF. The CDR3 DNA follows: TGTGCCAGCAGTAACGGACAGGGGCCAAGGTCCTACAATGAGCAGTTCTTC.

The V and J genes are TRBV6-1 and TRBJ1-5, with 11 bases identical to TRBD1. Germline assignment: CDR1 MNHNS and CDR2 SASEGT. This CDR3 comprises 15 residues. V was pared by 4 bases and J by 6 bases, with 5 bases of the junction left unmatched. The CDR3 reads CASSAWTGGGQPQHF. Here the CDR3 DNA reads TGTGCCAGCAGTGCTTGGACAGGGGGCGGTCAGCCCCAGCATTTT.

This clone was observed a handful of times. The rearrangement joins TRBV15 to TRBJ1-1; TRBD1 matches at 11 bases. V was pared by 2 bases and J by 5 bases, with 7 bases of the junction left unmatched. The CDR3 length is 16 residues. Germline V gene sequence: CDR1 LNHNV, CDR2 YYDKDF (reference sequence). The CDR3 DNA reads as TGTGCCACCAGCAGACCTCGGACAGGGGGCGCGACTGAAGCTTTCTTT. Translation: CATSRPRTGGATEAFF. The variable domain in full, completed from reference TRBV15 and TRBJ1-1, reads DAMVIQNPRYQVTQFGKPVTLSCSQTLNHNVMYWYQQKSSQAPKLLFHYYDKDFNNEADTPDNFQSRRPNTSFCFLDIRSPGLGDTAMYLCATSRPRTGGATEAFFGQGTRLTVV.

The chain employs TRBV5-1 and TRBJ2-3; TRBD2 matches 9 bases. V was pared by 4 bases and J by 1 base, with 4 bases of the junction left unmatched. The germline gives CDR1 SGHRS, CDR2 YFSETQ. The CDR3 spans 15 residues. This CDR3 reads CASSHERGGTDTQYF. CDR3 sequence (DNA): TGCGCCAGCAGCCACGAGCGGGGGGGCACAGATACGCAGTATTTT. Full variable domain (rest looked up from reference TRBV5-1 and TRBJ2-3): KAGVTQTPRYLIKTRGQQVTLSCSPISGHRSVSWYQQTPGQGLQFLFEYFSETQRNKGNFPGRFSGRQFSNSRSEMNVSTLELGDSALYLCASSHERGGTDTQYFGPGTRLTVL.

The rearrangement uses TRBV13 and TRBJ1-1, with D hard to call. This CDR3 is built from 15 residues. V lost 2 bases to trimming and J lost 0 bases, with 10 bases between them. Germline CDR1 is PRHDT and CDR2 is FYEKMQ (reference sequence). DNA for the CDR3: TGTGCCAGCAGCTTAAATCCCGGGGTGAACACTGAAGCTTTCTTT. It yields the protein CASSLNPGVNTEAFF.

The chain carries TRBV10-2 and TRBJ1-1, with a possible D match to TRBD1 (5 bases). The CDR3 is 13 residues long. Germline CDR1 WSHSY, CDR2 SAAADI. V lost 6 bases and J 0 bases, leaving 8 bases between the germline ends. The CDR3 is CASRTAMNTEAFF. The CDR3 DNA reads as TGCGCCAGCAGGACAGCCATGAACACTGAAGCTTTCTTT.

This clone was found a few times. V usage is TRBV11-2 and J usage is TRBJ1-1, with D uncertain. The CDR3 sequence is 12 residues long. Germline V gene sequence: CDR1 SGHAT, CDR2 FQNNGV. V gave up 0 bases and J gave up 5 bases, with 4 bases separating them. CDR3 region: CASSLDRTEAFF. The CDR3 region has the DNA TGTGCCAGCAGCTTAGACAGGACTGAAGCTTTCTTT.

With respect to this clone: At one boundary the junction diverges from the germline segment, which might be a read error. The chain carries TRBV11-2 and TRBJ2-4; a weak D match, TRBD2 (6 bases). CDR3 length equals 15 residues. Germline loops: CDR1 SGHAT, CDR2 FQNNGV. The CDR3 protein is CSSSSTRGAKNIQYF. The CDR3 DNA sequence: TGTTCCAGCAGCTCGACCCGGGGGGCCAAAAACATTCAGTACTTC.

The rearrangement links TRBV6-5 to TRBJ1-3; tentative D call: TRBD1 (6 bases). This CDR3 is built from 15 residues. The ends were cut back, 0 bases at V and 9 bases at J, with 15 bases in the middle. From germline, CDR1 is MNHEY and CDR2 SVGAGI. The DNA of the CDR3 is TGTGCCAGCAGTTACTCTGGCAGGGGCTTTGGCACCATATATTTT. This translates into CASSYSGRGFGTIYF.

This clone came up a few times. The chain joins TRBV10-3 to TRBJ2-1; the match to TRBD2 covers 10 bases. Trimming took 5 bases from V and 0 from J; bases not matched to a gene: 4. CDR3 length: 16 residues. Per germline, CDR1 ENHRY and CDR2 SYGVKD. The chain's CDR3 is CAISPTSGDSYNEQFF. CDR3 nucleotide sequence: TGTGCCATCAGTCCTACTAGCGGGGACTCCTACAATGAGCAGTTCTTC.

This chain's CDR3 is CASSATMGQDSEAFF. CDR3 nucleotide sequence: TGTGCCAGCAGCGCCACTATGGGACAGGACTCTGAAGCTTTCTTT. The chain links TRBV9 to TRBJ1-1; 8 bases match TRBD1. The V gene's germline CDR1 is SGDLS and CDR2 YYNGEE. This CDR3 region has 15 residues. The ends lost 3 bases at V and 6 bases at J; junction bases unmatched: 10.

Details on this clone: An end of the junction differs from the germline gene, which may be a read error. V is TRBV7-9 and J is TRBJ2-7, with 10 bases fitting TRBD1. The germline gives CDR1 SEHNR, CDR2 FQNEAQ (reference sequence). CDR3 length: 15 residues. The CDR3 loop is CSSSPSDRGYDEQYF. CDR3 DNA sequence: TGTTCCAGCAGCCCCTCGGACAGGGGGTATGACGAGCAGTACTTC.

This sequence joins TRBV7-2 and TRBJ2-7; D not certain. Germline V gene sequence: CDR1 SGHTA, CDR2 FQGNSA. The CDR3 is made up of 12 amino acids. V was shortened by 2 bases and J by 9 bases, with 11 bases between the two germline ends. Here the CDR3 reads CASSLFGSGQYF. CDR3 bases: TGTGCCAGCAGCTTATTTGGATCGGGGCAGTACTTC.

The chain couples TRBV5-6 to TRBJ2-2; D perhaps matches TRBD2 (6 bases). Germline values: CDR1 SGHDT, CDR2 YYEEEE. Trimming removed 4 bases at V and 1 base at J, with 11 bases between. CDR3 size: 15 residues. Here the CDR3 DNA reads TGTGCCAGCAGCCTGACCGGGAGGAACACCGGGGAGCTGTTTTTT. Its translation: CASSLTGRNTGELFF.

The chain joins TRBV5-1 to TRBJ1-2; weak D call: TRBD1 (6 bases). Germline CDR1 is SGHRS and CDR2 is YFSETQ. The ends were cut back, 0 bases at V and 4 bases at J, with 13 bases in the middle. The CDR3 extends over 15 amino acids. As DNA, the CDR3 is TGCGCCAGCAGCTTGGCCGGGGGGGCGGGCTATGGCTACACCTTC. This codes for CASSLAGGAGYGYTF. The variable domain in full, completed from reference TRBV5-1 and TRBJ1-2, reads KAGVTQTPRYLIKTRGQQVTLSCSPISGHRSVSWYQQTPGQGLQFLFEYFSETQRNKGNFPGRFSGRQFSNSRSEMNVSTLELGDSALYLCASSLAGGAGYGYTFGSGTRLTVV.

This clone was counted a few times. V and J are TRBV4-1 and TRBJ2-3; D unresolved. The CDR3 has 14 residues. V dropped 2 bases and J dropped 3 bases, with 9 bases sitting between them. Germline loops: CDR1 MGHRA, CDR2 YSYEKL. CDR3 nucleotide sequence: TGCGCCAGCAGCCAATCCGCGGAGACAGATACGCAGTATTTT. It is translated as CASSQSAETDTQYF.